The present T cell receptor beta chain was sequenced within a study of tumor and adjacent non-tumor tissue in lung cancer. Points on this clonotype: Its target is not known. The CDR3 does not end in the conserved phenylalanine or tryptophan, so this is likely a read error.

Looked up from germline, CDR1 is DFQATT and CDR2 is SNEGSKA (reference sequence). CDR3 length equals 15 residues. Trimming left V 5 bases short and J 2 bases short, with 19 bases between. This sample's RNA came from whole unsorted tissue. The library came from three nested PCR rounds adapted from ARM-PCR protocols. One entry per CDR3 protein results from TCRdb running MiXCR on the multiplex PCR reads. The sample lists about 78,000 distinct CDR3 sequences, 65% to 90% occurring once. Notes on the study in general: Tumor tissue had significantly higher TCR diversity than normal lung.

The specimen sequenced was lung tumor tissue. The source of this sequence is a woman in her forties or fifties with non-small cell lung cancer. The chain carries TRBV20-1 and TRBJ2-7; D tentatively reads TRBD1 or TRBD2 (5 bases each). CDR3 sequence reads: CSAPSPWMGAYEQYI. The CDR3 DNA follows: TGCAGTGCTCCGAGCCCGTGGATGGGGGCCTACGAGCAGTACATC.